The 27 T cell receptor beta chains listed next were all sequenced from one sample in a study of blood T cells in healthy people across ages. A second PCR, run for about 6 to 11 cycles, used a sample-barcoded 5' primer plus a J-beta primer mix. One entry per CDR3 protein results from TCRdb running MiXCR on the 5' RACE reads. The table has about 760,000 distinct CDR3 sequences, roughly 25% seen once. These same records also appear under a second study, on T cells of mothers and their children.

The sample was blood. The source of these receptors is a boy younger than 18 in good health.

This clonotype was seen at least ten times. V is TRBV6-1 and J is TRBJ1-2; D uncertain. Trimming left V 2 bases short and J 0 bases short, with 4 bases between. Germline CDR1 MNHNS, CDR2 SASEGT. This CDR3 region has 13 residues. The CDR3 bases are TGTGCCAGCAGTGAAACAGCTAACTATGGCTACACCTTC. The encoded protein is CASSETANYGYTF.

This clonotype was seen many times. The genes are TRBV28 and TRBJ2-5; 9 bases align to TRBD2. The CDR3 spans 16 residues. With V trimmed by 3 bases and J by 0 bases, 5 bases remained unmatched. Germline CDR1 is MDHEN and CDR2 is SYDVKM. The CDR3: CASSLASGAYQETQYF. The CDR3 DNA sequence: TGTGCCAGCAGTTTGGCTAGCGGGGCGTACCAAGAGACCCAGTACTTC.

V usage is TRBV29-1 and J usage is TRBJ2-3; D not certain. This CDR3 has 14 amino acids. V lost 4 bases and J 1 base, leaving 12 bases between the germline ends. CDR1 SQVTM and CDR2 ANQGSEA come from the germline V gene. The CDR3 spells CSVADRRGTDTQYF. The CDR3 DNA follows: TGCAGCGTTGCGGACCGAAGGGGCACAGATACGCAGTATTTT.

In this sample, this clonotype turned up a few times. This chain connects TRBV4-1 to TRBJ2-7; D perhaps matches TRBD2 (5 bases). The germline gives CDR1 MGHRA, CDR2 YSYEKL. The V and J ends lost 0 bases and 1 base respectively, with 7 bases between them. The CDR3 contains 14 residues. The CDR3 loop reads CASSQEWRSYEQYF. CDR3 nucleotides: TGCGCCAGCAGCCAAGAGTGGAGGTCCTACGAGCAGTACTTC.

The chain links TRBV20-1 to TRBJ1-2; TRBD1 aligns across 8 bases. The CDR3 length is 15 residues. CDR1 is DFQATT and CDR2 is SNEGSKA in the germline V gene (reference sequence). The V segment lost 0 bases and the J segment 3 bases; nucleotides outside the gene matches: 6. CDR3 sequence reads: CSARDYRGTYYGYTF. DNA of the CDR3: TGCAGTGCTAGAGACTACAGGGGGACCTACTATGGCTACACCTTC.

This clonotype was counted a few times. This chain uses TRBV29-1 with TRBJ2-2, with no clear D. This CDR3 contains 14 residues. V shed 4 bases and J shed 4 bases, with 13 bases lying between them. CDR1 and CDR2 from the germline V gene are SQVTM and ANQGSEA. This CDR3 reads CSVVYEEGTGELFF. CDR3 nucleotides: TGCAGCGTTGTGTATGAGGAAGGCACCGGGGAGCTGTTTTTT.

The chain uses TRBV29-1 and TRBJ2-5; the D is unclear. The DNA end favors TRBJ2-7, so the J call may be wrong. Germline loops: CDR1 SQVTM, CDR2 ANQGSEA. The CDR3 runs 12 residues. The CDR3: CSVCYDSYEQYF. CDR3 DNA: TGCAGCGTTTGTTACGACTCCTACGAGCAGTACTTC.

This clonotype was seen more than once but under ten times. The chain has TRBV2 and TRBJ2-1, with TRBD1 identical over 8 bases. V was clipped by 6 bases and J by 7 bases; unmatched bases: 14. This CDR3 contains 16 residues. In germline, CDR1 is SNHLY, CDR2 FYNNEI. Here the CDR3 reads CASSWPSGTGLNEQFF. Written as DNA, the CDR3 is TGTGCCAGCAGCTGGCCAAGTGGGACAGGTTTAAATGAGCAGTTCTTC. Full variable domain (missing parts from reference TRBV2 and TRBJ2-1): EPEVTQTPSHQVTQMGQEVILRCVPISNHLYFYWYRQILGQKVEFLVSFYNNEISEKSEIFDDQFSVERPDGSNFTLKIRSTKLEDSAMYFCASSWPSGTGLNEQFFGPGTRLTVL.

About this clonotype itself: One end of the junction varies from germline; a read error may be responsible. J is TRBJ2-1 and V is TRBV28; D remains unclear. The length of the CDR3 is 12 residues. Germline CDR1 is MDHEN and CDR2 is SYDVKM. The CDR3 coding sequence is TGTGCCACCGATAGCTCCTACAATGGGCAGTTCTTC. Translating gives CATDSSYNGQFF.

The J gene is TRBJ2-7, the V gene TRBV6-5; D may match TRBD1 or TRBD2 (5 bases each). V gave up 2 bases and J gave up 5 bases, with 7 bases separating them. The CDR3 consists of 12 residues. Germline V gene sequence: CDR1 MNHEY, CDR2 SVGAGI. DNA of the CDR3: TGTGCCAGCAGTTACGAGGGGAACGAGCAGTACTTC. Protein product: CASSYEGNEQYF.

Only a few counts were recorded for this clonotype. The genes are TRBV4-1 and TRBJ1-1; D ambiguous. Germline CDR1 reads MGHRA; CDR2 reads YSYEKL. The CDR3 is 15 residues long. V dropped 3 bases and J dropped 0 bases, with 11 bases sitting between them. The CDR3 region has the DNA TGCGCCAGCAGCCATTTGTTCGGACTGAACACTGAAGCTTTCTTT. Translated, it gives CASSHLFGLNTEAFF.

The rearrangement links TRBV25-1 to TRBJ2-5; 7 bases are shared with TRBD1. With 3 bases clipped from V and 4 bases from J, the junction kept 2 bases outside the gene matches. The CDR3 contains 13 residues. Germline V gene lookup returns CDR1 MGHDK and CDR2 SYGVNS. The CDR3 protein is CASSDHRGETQYF. Written as DNA, the CDR3 is TGTGCCAGCAGTGACCACAGGGGAGAGACCCAGTACTTC. Based on the CDR3 plus reference TRBV25-1 and TRBJ2-5, the full variable domain is EADIYQTPRYLVIGTGKKITLECSQTMGHDKMYWYQQDPGMELHLIHYSYGVNSTEKGDLSSESTVSRIRTEHFPLTLESARPSHTSQYLCASSDHRGETQYFGPGTRLLVL.

Only a few counts were recorded for this clonotype. The gene calls are TRBV20-1 and TRBJ1-2; the D is unclear. This CDR3 comprises 12 residues. The V gene's germline CDR1 is DFQATT and CDR2 SNEGSKA (reference sequence). The V and J ends lost 2 bases and 14 bases respectively, with 18 bases between them. The CDR3 loop is CSARQEPARLTF. The CDR3 DNA reads as TGCAGTGCTAGACAGGAACCCGCCCGGCTTACCTTC.

The chain uses TRBV29-1 and TRBJ2-5, with TRBD2 as a possible D gene (6 bases). The CDR3 has 13 residues. Germline CDR1 is SQVTM and CDR2 is ANQGSEA. V lost 4 bases, J lost 5 bases, and 14 bases lay in between. The DNA of the CDR3 is TGCAGCGTTGCGGGAGCCCTTTTGGAGACCCAGTACTTC. Translation: CSVAGALLETQYF. Filled out from reference TRBV29-1 and TRBJ2-5, the complete variable domain reads SAVISQKPSRDICQRGTSLTIQCQVDSQVTMMFWYRQQPGQSLTLIATANQGSEATYESGFVIDKFPISRPNLTFSTLTVSNMSPEDSSIYLCSVAGALLETQYFGPGTRLLVL.

The chain couples TRBV29-1 to TRBJ2-7; 7 nucleotides line up with TRBD2. CDR3 size: 11 residues. Germline CDR1 and CDR2: SQVTM and ANQGSEA. With 6 bases clipped from V and 3 bases from J, the junction kept 2 bases outside the gene matches. The CDR3 loop reads CSVTGGYEQYF. Written as DNA, the CDR3 is TGCAGCGTCACGGGGGGCTACGAGCAGTACTTC.

This rearrangement joins TRBV20-1 to TRBJ1-5, with D tentatively TRBD1 (5 bases). This CDR3 has 13 residues. Deletions cut 0 bases from V and 6 bases from J, with 9 bases between. Germline V lookup: CDR1 DFQATT, CDR2 SNEGSKA (reference sequence). The chain's CDR3 is CSARDFQGQPQHF. CDR3 DNA: TGCAGTGCTAGAGATTTCCAGGGTCAGCCCCAGCATTTT.

J is TRBJ2-3 and V is TRBV20-1, with no clear D. Looked up from germline, CDR1 is DFQATT and CDR2 is SNEGSKA (reference sequence). Trimming cost V 0 bases and J 4 bases, with 8 bases left between them. The CDR3 spans 13 residues. DNA for the CDR3: TGCAGTGCTAGAGATCCGAGTCCAGATACGCAGTATTTT. Its protein product is CSARDPSPDTQYF.

There are a few counts of this clonotype. The chain couples TRBV10-3 to TRBJ2-6; D is undetermined. Germline lookup yields CDR1 ENHRY and CDR2 SYGVKD. Trimming left V 0 bases short and J 5 bases short, with 5 bases between. This CDR3 comprises 14 residues. CDR3 amino acids: CAISESVWANVLTF. The CDR3 nucleotides are TGTGCCATCAGTGAGTCGGTTTGGGCCAACGTCCTGACTTTC.

V usage is TRBV6-2 or TRBV6-3 and J usage is TRBJ2-7, with 11 positions matching TRBD2. This CDR3 comprises 15 residues. The junction had 7 bases not matched to a gene; V was cut back by 6 bases and J by 3 bases. Germline values: CDR1 MNHEY, CDR2 SVGEGT. The CDR3 loop is CASRKPGTSGYEQYF. CDR3 bases: TGTGCCAGCAGGAAACCCGGGACTAGCGGCTACGAGCAGTACTTC.

V and J are TRBV12-3 or TRBV12-4 and TRBJ2-3, with D possibly TRBD2 on 6 matching bases. Trimming left V 4 bases short and J 2 bases short, with 13 bases between. The CDR3 extends over 15 amino acids. The CDR3 spells CASSSGTSHTDTQYF. CDR3 in DNA: TGTGCCAGCAGTTCGGGGACTTCCCACACAGATACGCAGTATTTT.

The chain recombines TRBV20-1 with TRBJ1-2; D unresolved. The germline V gene has CDR1 DFQATT and CDR2 SNEGSKA (reference sequence). V lost 0 bases and J 1 base, leaving 9 bases between the germline ends. The CDR3 has 14 residues. The CDR3 DNA follows: TGCAGTGCTAGAGATTGGGCACTTAACTATGGCTACACCTTC. Translation gives CSARDWALNYGYTF.

This clonotype has more than one count but fewer than ten. V gene TRBV6-5 combines with J gene TRBJ2-3, with a weak D call TRBD2 (6 bases). This CDR3 has 16 residues. V lost 2 bases and J lost 5, with 17 bases in between. The germline gives CDR1 MNHEY, CDR2 SVGAGI. CDR3 residues: CASSYGGGGTGDTQYF. For the CDR3, the DNA is TGTGCCAGCAGTTACGGTGGCGGAGGGACCGGAGATACGCAGTATTTT.

There are a few counts of this clonotype. The rearrangement uses TRBV6-2 or TRBV6-3 and TRBJ2-5; tentative D call: TRBD2 (6 bases). The J call may be faulty, since TRBJ2-1 better matches the DNA end. The CDR3 has 16 amino acids. The V gene's germline CDR1 is MNHEY and CDR2 SVGEGT. CDR3 sequence: CASSYSTTRPYNEQFF. The CDR3 bases are TGTGCCAGCAGTTACTCGACGACTAGACCCTACAATGAGCAGTTCTTC.

This rearrangement joins TRBV19 to TRBJ2-4; TRBD1 matches at 8 bases. Germline V CDR1 and CDR2: LNHDA, SQIVND (reference sequence). The CDR3 extends over 14 amino acids. With V trimmed by 9 bases and J by 5 bases, 9 bases remained unmatched. The CDR3 DNA reads TGTGCCAGCGGACAGGGATTAGAGGAAAACATTCAGTACTTC. Protein sequence: CASGQGLEENIQYF.

This clonotype has a handful of counts. This rearrangement joins TRBV24-1 to TRBJ2-3; TRBD1 or TRBD2 may be the D gene (6 bases each). Looked up from germline, CDR1 is KGHDR and CDR2 is SFDVKD. V was shortened by 6 bases and J by 4 bases, with 13 bases between the two germline ends. The CDR3 covers 14 residues. This CDR3 reads CATSKQGGADTQYF. CDR3 nucleotides: TGTGCCACCAGTAAACAGGGCGGGGCAGATACGCAGTATTTT.

This clonotype turned up a few times. The V gene is TRBV28, the J gene TRBJ2-7, with 7 positions matching TRBD1. Per germline, CDR1 MDHEN and CDR2 SYDVKM. V gave up 2 bases and J gave up 3 bases; unmatched junction bases: 4. This CDR3 is 14 amino acids long. This chain's CDR3 is CASSLGTDNYEQYF. The CDR3, as DNA: TGTGCCAGCAGTTTAGGGACAGATAACTACGAGCAGTACTTC.

The J gene is TRBJ2-3, the V gene TRBV7-2; possibly TRBD1 or TRBD2 for D (5 bases each). Germline V gene sequence: CDR1 SGHTA, CDR2 FQGNSA. This CDR3 is built from 15 residues. Trimming took 2 bases from V and 5 from J, leaving 14 bases between them. DNA for the CDR3: TGTGCCAGCAGCTTAACGGTCATGGGGGTAGATACGCAGTATTTT. This sequence encodes CASSLTVMGVDTQYF.